This entry concerns a single TCR beta chain. This specimen belongs to a study of CD8 T cells in Susac syndrome. After extraction with the RNeasy kit, about 0.5 to 1 ug of the RNA was reverse transcribed using random hexamers. TCRdb reanalysed the immunoSEQ multiplex PCR reads using MiXCR and keeps one entry per CDR3 protein. The sample has approximately 200,000 distinct CDR3 sequences; more than 90% are singletons. TCR beta from blood CD8+ and CD4+ T cells was sequenced. V lost 3 bases and J lost 8; bases outside the gene matches: 9. The CDR3 totals 16 residues. Germline CDR1 reads SGHRS; CDR2 reads YFSETQ.

The TCR comes from a human donor with multiple sclerosis. Sequencing was performed on CD4+ T cells from PBMCs. The gene calls are TRBV5-1 and TRBJ1-6; 9 bases agree with TRBD1. The CDR3, as DNA: TGCGCCAGCAGCTCCCTGGGACAGGGAGGGGATTCACCCCTCCACTTT. This gives the protein CASSSLGQGGDSPLHF.